A single sample gave rise to the 20 T cell receptor beta chains below, sequenced in a study of cytomegalovirus exposure and HLA in healthy donors. 60 Vbeta and 13 Jbeta primers were used in PCR. Repertoires were generated with immunoSEQ multiplex PCR, while TCRdb's copy carries only in-frame clones and drops some. In the table there are 150,000 to 200,000 clones, around 84% of which are singletons. The sequencing sample was made of PBMCs. The origin of the receptors is a woman in her late teens or twenties in good health and CMV-seronegative.

J is TRBJ2-6 and V is TRBV10-3; TRBD2 might be the D (7 bases). This CDR3 has 15 amino acids. The ends were cut back, 5 bases at V and 4 bases at J, with 12 bases in the middle. Germline CDR1 ENHRY, CDR2 SYGVKD. The CDR3 nucleotides read TGTGCCATCAGTCCGGGGGGCGGAGGGGCCAACGTCCTGACTTTC. This sequence encodes CAISPGGGGANVLTF.

The J gene is TRBJ1-4, the V gene TRBV7-2, with a weak D call TRBD1 (6 bases). Trimming left V 6 bases short and J 8 bases short, with 16 bases between. CDR3 size: 14 residues. The germline CDR1 and CDR2 sequences are SGHTA and FQGNSA. This CDR3 is CASRMDRESEKLFF. The DNA of the CDR3 is TGTGCCAGCAGGATGGACAGAGAATCCGAAAAACTGTTTTTT. The variable domain in full, with the rest retrieved from reference TRBV7-2 and TRBJ1-4, is GAGVSQSPSNKVTEKGKDVELRCDPISGHTALYWYRQSLGQGLEFLIYFQGNSAPDKSGLPSDRFSAERTGGSVSTLTIQRTQQEDSAVYLCASRMDRESEKLFFGSGTQLSVL.

The chain combines TRBV11-3 with TRBJ2-1; perhaps TRBD2 as D (7 bases). Germline V CDR1 and CDR2: SGHNT, YENEEA. V was cut by 1 base and J by 9 bases, with 16 bases left in between. The CDR3 contains 15 residues. The CDR3 region has the DNA TGTGCCAGCAGCTTAGTTGGGGGGAGGGGGGGTGAGCAGTTCTTC. Its protein is CASSLVGGRGGEQFF.

V gene TRBV5-4 combines with J gene TRBJ2-1, with D possibly being TRBD2 (6 bases). The CDR3 has 16 residues. V shed 3 bases and J shed 7 bases, with 20 bases lying between them. Germline loops: CDR1 SGHNT, CDR2 YYREEE (reference sequence). Written as DNA, the CDR3 is TGTGCCAGCAGCTCCGGAGAGACTAGGGGTTTGAATGAGCAGTTCTTC. Protein product: CASSSGETRGLNEQFF.

The rearrangement joins TRBV5-4 to TRBJ1-1, with 7 bases lining up with TRBD1. Germline V gene sequence: CDR1 SGHNT, CDR2 YYREEE (reference sequence). The CDR3 length is 12 residues. V dropped 4 bases and J dropped 11; count of bases not matched to a gene: 8. The CDR3 nucleotides read TGTGCCAGCAGCCCAGGGGGACAGCAGGCTTTCTTT. This encodes CASSPGGQQAFF.

This clone has just one count. This chain uses TRBV6-5 with TRBJ1-2; TRBD1 matches at 8 bases. Germline assignment: CDR1 MNHEY and CDR2 SVGAGI. With 3 bases clipped from V and 2 bases from J, the junction kept 2 bases outside the gene matches. The CDR3 has 14 residues. The CDR3: CASSYQGANYGYTF. CDR3 nucleotide sequence: TGTGCCAGCAGTTATCAGGGGGCGAACTATGGCTACACCTTC.

The V gene is TRBV5-6, the J gene TRBJ1-6; a weak D match, TRBD1 (5 bases). Germline CDR1 and CDR2: SGHDT and YYEEEE. This CDR3 is built from 14 residues. Trimming cost V 4 bases and J 9 bases, with 14 bases left between them. Here the CDR3 reads CASSRRGGSSPLHF. The DNA for the CDR3 is TGTGCCAGCAGCCGCCGGGGGGGGAGTTCACCCCTCCACTTT.

The chain combines TRBV18 with TRBJ2-3; unclear D gene. Germline lookup yields CDR1 KGHSH and CDR2 LQKENI. This CDR3 comprises 18 residues. V was pared by 3 bases and J by 2 bases, with 21 bases between. The CDR3 coding sequence is TGTGCCAGCTCACCGATTGACACCTACTTACTGGTCACAGATACGCAGTATTTT. Translated: CASSPIDTYLLVTDTQYF. The whole variable domain, filled in from reference TRBV18 and TRBJ2-3, reads NAGVMQNPRHLVRRRGQEARLRCSPMKGHSHVYWYRQLPEEGLKFMVYLQKENIIDESGMPKERFSAEFPKEGPSILRIQQVVRGDSAAYFCASSPIDTYLLVTDTQYFGPGTRLTVL.

This chain connects TRBV30 to TRBJ1-1, with a tentative D call TRBD1 (6 bases). Germline-derived CDR1 and CDR2 are GTSNPN and SVGIG (reference sequence). V dropped 1 base and J dropped 5 bases, with 14 bases sitting between them. The CDR3 has 14 residues. Here the CDR3 DNA reads TGTGCCTGGAGTGACTTGAGGGGGTCGACTGAAGCTTTCTTT. This translates into CAWSDLRGSTEAFF.

The chain is built from TRBV11-1 and TRBJ2-1; possibly TRBD2 for D (5 bases). V was trimmed by 3 bases and J by 10 bases, leaving 13 bases between them. CDR3 size: 13 residues. Germline V gene sequence: CDR1 SGHAT, CDR2 FQDESV (reference sequence). The CDR3 spells CASSFTSRGEQFF. CDR3 nucleotide sequence: TGTGCCAGCAGCTTTACGTCGAGAGGGGAGCAGTTCTTC.

The chain employs TRBV7-2 and TRBJ1-2, with no clear D. Trimming left V 1 base short and J 6 bases short, with 12 bases between. There are 14 residues in the CDR3. Germline V gene lookup returns CDR1 SGHTA and CDR2 FQGNSA. CDR3 sequence: CASSLVGGSDGYTF. The CDR3 DNA sequence: TGTGCCAGCAGCTTAGTTGGAGGGTCTGATGGCTACACCTTC.

The rearrangement joins TRBV25-1 to TRBJ1-4; D is unclear. The ends were cut back, 3 bases at V and 5 bases at J, with 16 bases in the middle. This CDR3 has 16 amino acids. Germline V CDR1 and CDR2: MGHDK, SYGVNS. The CDR3 reads CASSDPSRTGNEKLFF. As DNA, the CDR3 is TGTGCCAGCAGTGACCCCTCGAGGACGGGAAATGAAAAACTGTTTTTT.

The chain uses TRBV6-6 and TRBJ2-5, with 9 positions matching TRBD2. J was trimmed by 5 bases and V by 5 bases; bases with no gene match: 9. CDR3 length: 15 residues. The germline V gene has CDR1 MNHNY and CDR2 SVGAGI (reference sequence). CDR3 nucleotides: TGTGCCAGCAGTAACTGGGCGGGGGGGCGGGAGACCCAGTACTTC. It translates to CASSNWAGGRETQYF.

The gene calls are TRBV21-1 and TRBJ2-5; the DNA was not compared with TRBD1, the D call given in the table. TRBV21-1 is given as a pseudogene. This CDR3 is 17 amino acids long. This CDR3 reads CASSKGLGQIDQETQYF. CDR3 DNA: TGTGCCAGCAGCAAAGGTTTGGGACAGATTGACCAAGAGACCCAGTACTTC.

The V call is TRBV5-8, the J call TRBJ2-7, with TRBD1 matching 8 bases. The J segment lost 6 bases and the V segment lost 3 bases, leaving 8 bases of the junction unmatched. Looked up from germline, CDR1 is SGHTS and CDR2 is YDEGEE. The CDR3 sequence is 14 residues long. The CDR3 coding sequence is TGTGCCAGCAGCTCTCGGACAGGGACGGTCGAGCAGTACTTC. As protein: CASSSRTGTVEQYF.

This chain uses TRBV19 with TRBJ2-2; 7 positions match TRBD2. V gave up 6 bases and J gave up 2 bases; unmatched junction bases: 15. The CDR3 spans 18 residues. Per germline, CDR1 LNHDA and CDR2 SQIVND (reference sequence). Written as DNA, the CDR3 is TGTGCCAGTAGGTCTGATGCTTACGGGAGGTTAAACACCGGGGAGCTGTTTTTT. This codes for CASRSDAYGRLNTGELFF. The full variable domain, its missing parts supplied by reference TRBV19 and TRBJ2-2, is DGGITQSPKYLFRKEGQNVTLSCEQNLNHDAMYWYRQDPGQGLRLIYYSQIVNDFQKGDIAEGYSVSREKKESFPLTVTSAQKNPTAFYLCASRSDAYGRLNTGELFFGEGSRLTVL.

V and J are TRBV5-8 and TRBJ2-6, with TRBD1 matching over 9 bases. CDR1 and CDR2 from the germline V gene are SGHTS and YDEGEE. The length of the CDR3 is 17 residues. V shed 2 bases and J 2 bases; nucleotides not matched to a gene: 5. The CDR3 region is CASSLGTGTTGANVLTF. The CDR3 DNA reads as TGTGCCAGCAGCTTAGGGACAGGGACAACTGGGGCCAACGTCCTGACTTTC.

This chain connects TRBV4-1 to TRBJ2-1; 8 bases match TRBD2. CDR3 length: 18 amino acids. The ends lost 0 bases at V and 2 bases at J; junction bases unmatched: 9. Germline CDR1 MGHRA, CDR2 YSYEKL. The CDR3 coding sequence is TGCGCCAGCAGCCAAGATCGGGGAACTAGCGGTACCTACAATGAGCAGTTCTTC. As protein: CASSQDRGTSGTYNEQFF.

As regards this clone: Germline is not matched at one junction end, which may reflect a read error. The chain has TRBV7-7 and TRBJ2-2; tentative D call: TRBD1 (5 bases). The CDR3 has 13 amino acids. Germline CDR1 SSHAT, CDR2 FNYEAQ (reference sequence). CDR3 sequence (DNA): TGTGCTAGCAGCTTGACAGCAACCGGGGAGCTGTTTTTT. It yields the protein CASSLTATGELFF.

The chain recombines TRBV11-2 with TRBJ1-6; 10 bases map to TRBD1. Trimming removed 3 bases from V and 10 bases from J; junction bases left unmatched: 6. Looked up from germline, CDR1 is SGHAT and CDR2 is FQNNGV. The CDR3 extends over 15 amino acids. CDR3 residues: CASSFGTGDGSPLHF. As DNA, the CDR3 is TGTGCCAGCAGCTTTGGGACAGGGGATGGCTCACCCCTCCACTTT. The full variable domain, its missing parts supplied by reference TRBV11-2 and TRBJ1-6, is EAGVAQSPRYKIIEKRQSVAFWCNPISGHATLYWYQQILGQGPKLLIQFQNNGVVDDSQLPKDRFSAERLKGVDSTLKIQPAKLEDSAVYLCASSFGTGDGSPLHFGNGTRLTVT.